Presented here are 28 T cell receptor beta chains from one specimen sequenced in a study of T-cell memory formation after mild COVID-19. One entry per CDR3 protein, called by TCRdb with MiXCR from the 5' RACE reads. The table includes around 260,000 distinct CDR3 sequences, about 17% detected once. Sequenced: PBMCs or a T cell subset sorted from them (not recorded which). These receptors all come from a man aged 18 to 29 who had mild COVID-19 (a few samples of this study predate the infection). Cell type and time point are not known.

This clonotype was seen many times. The rearrangement uses TRBV9 and TRBJ2-7; no definite D call. This CDR3 has 15 amino acids. Germline V gives CDR1 SGDLS, CDR2 YYNGEE. V lost 3 bases and J 2 bases, leaving 15 bases between the germline ends. CDR3 residues: CASSADVSRAYEQYF. For the CDR3, the DNA is TGTGCCAGCAGCGCGGACGTCAGCCGGGCCTACGAGCAGTACTTC.

The CDR3 DNA reads TGTGCCAGCAGCTTAAACCCGCAGGGAGGAGTACCCCTCCACTTT. Protein product: CASSLNPQGGVPLHF. V usage is TRBV7-2 and J usage is TRBJ1-6, with D maybe TRBD1 (5 bases). The CDR3 spans 15 residues. CDR1 is SGHTA and CDR2 is FQGNSA in the germline V gene. Trimming removed 2 bases at V and 12 bases at J, with 17 bases between.

J is TRBJ1-4 and V is TRBV7-6, with no clear D. The V gene's germline CDR1 is SGHVS and CDR2 FNYEAQ. Trimming shortened V by 5 bases and J by 5 bases, and 15 bases separated the two germline ends. The CDR3 is 15 amino acids. CDR3 amino acids: CASSGTGLWNEKLFF. In DNA form, the CDR3 reads TGTGCCAGCAGCGGCACGGGCTTATGGAATGAAAAACTGTTTTTT.

This clonotype has just a few counts. A junction boundary mismatches the germline segment, possibly from a read error. The chain recombines TRBV5-1 with TRBJ1-1, with a possible D match to TRBD1 (6 bases). Germline V CDR1 and CDR2: SGHRS, YFSETQ. This CDR3 is built from 13 residues. The CDR3 is CASSPSGDLVRNF. The CDR3 DNA follows: TGCGCCAGCAGCCCCTCAGGGGACCTCGTTCGCAATTTT. Supplemented by reference TRBV5-1 and TRBJ1-1, the full variable domain reads KAGVTQTPRYLIKTRGQQVTLSCSPISGHRSVSWYQQTPGQGLQFLFEYFSETQRNKGNFPGRFSGRQFSNSRSEMNVSTLELGDSALYLCASSPSGDLVRNFGQGTRLTVV.

The sample holds a few counts of this clonotype. This chain uses TRBV24-1 with TRBJ2-3; D not resolved. V lost 3 bases, J lost 6 bases, and 9 bases lay in between. This CDR3 is built from 13 residues. Per germline, CDR1 KGHDR and CDR2 SFDVKD. The CDR3, as DNA: TGTGCCACCAGTGATGAGGTGCTGGATACGCAGTATTTT. This gives the protein CATSDEVLDTQYF.

This chain uses TRBV27 with TRBJ2-7; D unclear. In germline, CDR1 is MNHEY, CDR2 SMNVEV (reference sequence). Trimming took 5 bases from V and 2 from J, leaving 10 bases between them. This CDR3 is 13 amino acids long. The CDR3 region has the DNA TGTGCCAGCAGTCGTGTAACGGCCTACGAGCAGTACTTC. This gives the protein CASSRVTAYEQYF.

The rearrangement joins TRBV19 to TRBJ2-5; D is uncertain. Germline CDR1 and CDR2: LNHDA and SQIVND (reference sequence). V was trimmed by 4 bases and J by 5 bases, leaving 11 bases between them. The CDR3 runs 13 residues. CDR3 in amino acids: CASSTYETETQYF. CDR3 sequence (DNA): TGTGCCAGTAGTACCTACGAAACCGAGACCCAGTACTTC.

The rearrangement joins TRBV5-5 to TRBJ2-2; D is possibly TRBD2 (5 bases). V dropped 3 bases and J dropped 6 bases, with 9 bases sitting between them. The CDR3 extends over 13 amino acids. Germline V gives CDR1 SGHKS, CDR2 YYEKEE (reference sequence). Written as DNA, the CDR3 is TGTGCCAGCAGCTGGCCCGGGGCCGGGGAGCTGTTTTTT. Protein product: CASSWPGAGELFF.

The chain couples TRBV18 to TRBJ2-4, with D maybe TRBD1 (5 bases). This CDR3 comprises 16 residues. CDR1 KGHSH and CDR2 LQKENI come from the germline V gene. Trimming left V 1 base short and J 0 bases short, with 10 bases between. The CDR3 is CASSPLGQVAKNIQYF. CDR3 DNA: TGTGCCAGCTCACCACTGGGGCAGGTAGCCAAAAACATTCAGTACTTC.

This CDR3 is CASSMGKRPAFF. The DNA of the CDR3 is TGTGCCAGTAGTATGGGGAAGCGACCGGCTTTCTTT. The chain combines TRBV19 with TRBJ1-1; D is uncertain. Germline V CDR1 and CDR2: LNHDA, SQIVND (reference sequence). The CDR3 has 12 residues. V lost 3 bases to trimming and J lost 11 bases, with 13 bases between them.

The chain is built from TRBV28 and TRBJ2-5; tentative D call: TRBD2 (5 bases). V was pared by 6 bases and J by 5 bases, with 16 bases between. CDR1 is MDHEN, CDR2 SYDVKM, per germline. The CDR3 is 14 amino acids. CDR3 nucleotides: TGTGCCAGCAGCCCCACATCCCCGGGGGAGACCCAGTACTTC. This codes for CASSPTSPGETQYF.

This clonotype appeared many times. V gene TRBV20-1 combines with J gene TRBJ1-2; the D is unclear. This CDR3 spans 12 amino acids. Germline lookup yields CDR1 DFQATT and CDR2 SNEGSKA (reference sequence). The ends were cut back, 0 bases at V and 5 bases at J, with 7 bases in the middle. CDR3 loop: CSARENRYGYTF. As DNA, the CDR3 is TGCAGTGCTAGAGAGAACCGTTATGGCTACACCTTC.

V usage is TRBV12-3 or TRBV12-4 and J usage is TRBJ1-4, with 8 bases aligning to TRBD1. Trimming took 6 bases from V and 4 from J; bases not matched to a gene: 10. The CDR3 is 16 residues long. The DNA of the CDR3 is TGTGCCAGCAGGGACTACGGGACAGGCAATAATGAAAAACTGTTTTTT. This codes for CASRDYGTGNNEKLFF.

This clonotype was seen a handful of times. The CDR3 nucleotides are TGTGCCACCAGCGGCCTACAGGGACTACACAATGAGCAGTTCTTC. This gives the protein CATSGLQGLHNEQFF. V gene TRBV15 combines with J gene TRBJ2-1, with TRBD2 as a possible D gene (7 bases). V shed 5 bases and J shed 5 bases, with 16 bases lying between them. Germline V gives CDR1 LNHNV, CDR2 YYDKDF (reference sequence). CDR3 size: 15 residues.

This clonotype was found a few times. The gene calls are TRBV2 and TRBJ2-2; D ambiguous. CDR3 length equals 13 residues. V lost 1 base and J lost 4, with 4 bases in between. CDR1 SNHLY and CDR2 FYNNEI come from the germline V gene. CDR3 DNA: TGTGCCAGCAGTGAAGAATTCACCGGGGAGCTGTTTTTT. Protein sequence: CASSEEFTGELFF. Using reference TRBV2 and TRBJ2-2 for the parts outside the CDR3, the full variable domain is EPEVTQTPSHQVTQMGQEVILRCVPISNHLYFYWYRQILGQKVEFLVSFYNNEISEKSEIFDDQFSVERPDGSNFTLKIRSTKLEDSAMYFCASSEEFTGELFFGEGSRLTVL.

This clonotype was seen a handful of times. The chain joins TRBV23-1 to TRBJ2-5, with D perhaps matching TRBD1 (5 bases). TRBV23-1 is an ORF; its function is uncertain. The ends were cut back, 4 bases at V and 4 bases at J, with 13 bases in the middle. The CDR3 consists of 14 residues. The CDR3 region is CASSRWTSGETQYF. The DNA of the CDR3 is TGCGCCAGCAGTCGCTGGACATCTGGAGAGACCCAGTACTTC.

The chain carries TRBV3-1 and TRBJ2-5; D is unresolved. The V end lost 0 bases, the J end lost 5 bases, and 7 bases lay between the germline ends. The CDR3 extends over 13 amino acids. Germline values: CDR1 LGHDT, CDR2 YNNKEL (reference sequence). CDR3 sequence: CASSQEVGETQYF. CDR3 in DNA: TGTGCCAGCAGCCAAGAGGTCGGTGAGACCCAGTACTTC.

The chain combines TRBV6-2 or TRBV6-3 with TRBJ2-7; D not certain. Germline CDR1 MNHEY, CDR2 SVGEGT. The CDR3 is 13 amino acids. Trimming took off 4 bases at V and 2 bases at J, with 9 bases between the two ends. The CDR3 DNA is TGTGCCAGCAGTTTGCGGACGCCCTACGAGCAGTACGTC. Translating gives CASSLRTPYEQYV.

The V call is TRBV27, the J call TRBJ2-7, with 7 bases aligning to TRBD1. Germline loops: CDR1 MNHEY, CDR2 SMNVEV (reference sequence). V lost 6 bases and J lost 9; bases outside the gene matches: 14. This CDR3 region has 14 residues. This CDR3 is CASRGTGTADAQYF. The CDR3 region has the DNA TGTGCCAGCAGGGGAACCGGGACAGCTGATGCGCAGTACTTC.

This chain links TRBV27 with TRBJ1-6; D is unresolved. V lost 6 bases and J 7 bases, leaving 13 bases between the germline ends. This CDR3 region has 14 residues. Germline V lookup: CDR1 MNHEY, CDR2 SMNVEV (reference sequence). CDR3 coding DNA: TGTGCCAGCAGCCGACGGCACTTGAATTCACCCCTCCACTTT. It translates to CASSRRHLNSPLHF.

This clonotype was observed at least ten times. The chain employs TRBV28 and TRBJ2-6; D possibly corresponds to TRBD2 (5 bases). Germline V CDR1 and CDR2: MDHEN, SYDVKM. Trimming pared 5 bases from V and 3 bases from J, leaving 17 bases between. The CDR3 consists of 17 residues. CDR3 sequence (DNA): TGTGCCAGCAGTCTCGGTCGGCACGGGGTTGGGGCCAACGTCCTGACTTTC. This sequence encodes CASSLGRHGVGANVLTF. The full variable domain, rest sourced from reference TRBV28 and TRBJ2-6, is DVKVTQSSRYLVKRTGEKVFLECVQDMDHENMFWYRQDPGLGLRLIYFSYDVKMKEKGDIPEGYSVSREKKERFSLILESASTNQTSMYLCASSLGRHGVGANVLTFGAGSRLTVL.

A few counts support this clonotype. The chain is built from TRBV20-1 and TRBJ1-4, with unresolved D. With 4 bases removed from V and 7 bases from J, the gap between germline ends came to 13 bases. The CDR3 sequence is 13 residues long. In germline, CDR1 is DFQATT, CDR2 SNEGSKA (reference sequence). The CDR3 loop is CSAILHTGEKLFF. The CDR3 nucleotides are TGCAGTGCTATATTACACACTGGTGAAAAACTGTTTTTT.

This clonotype showed up many times. The gene calls are TRBV5-1 and TRBJ1-1; tentatively, D is TRBD1 (5 bases). The germline gives CDR1 SGHRS, CDR2 YFSETQ. The CDR3 runs to 15 residues. V lost 3 bases, J lost 6 bases, and 18 bases lay in between. The CDR3 DNA reads as TGCGCCAGCAGCTCGGACCCGGGACTCCCGCCTGAAGCTTTCTTT. It yields the protein CASSSDPGLPPEAFF.

CDR3 in DNA: TGTGCCAGCAGCCCAACTACAACGAACACTGAAGCTTTCTTT. Translated: CASSPTTTNTEAFF. The chain combines TRBV7-9 with TRBJ1-1; D is unresolved. This CDR3 is built from 14 residues. V was cut by 5 bases and J by 1 base, with 11 bases left in between. CDR1 SEHNR and CDR2 FQNEAQ come from the germline V gene (reference sequence).

In its sample, this clonotype was seen many times. V gene TRBV2 combines with J gene TRBJ2-7; TRBD1 matches at 7 bases. The CDR3 contains 15 residues. The junction had 14 bases not matched to a gene; V was cut back by 5 bases and J by 7 bases. The V gene's germline CDR1 is SNHLY and CDR2 FYNNEI. The CDR3 nucleotides read TGTGCCAGCAGTCCACAGGGGAGATCCTACGGGGAGCAGTACTTC. This translates into CASSPQGRSYGEQYF. Using reference TRBV2 and TRBJ2-7 for the parts outside the CDR3, the full variable domain is EPEVTQTPSHQVTQMGQEVILRCVPISNHLYFYWYRQILGQKVEFLVSFYNNEISEKSEIFDDQFSVERPDGSNFTLKIRSTKLEDSAMYFCASSPQGRSYGEQYFGPGTRLTVT.

The chain recombines TRBV4-2 with TRBJ1-2; D gene uncertain. Germline V gene sequence: CDR1 LGHNA, CDR2 YNFKEQ. This CDR3 contains 16 residues. V was shortened by 1 base and J by 0 bases, with 12 bases between the two germline ends. CDR3 amino acids: CASSQAGREANYGYTF. Written as DNA, the CDR3 is TGTGCCAGCAGCCAAGCCGGACGGGAAGCTAACTATGGCTACACCTTC.

The V call is TRBV4-1, the J call TRBJ2-7; TRBD2 matches at 8 bases. The J segment lost 3 bases and the V segment lost 2 bases, leaving 6 bases of the junction unmatched. The CDR3 contains 15 residues. Per germline, CDR1 MGHRA and CDR2 YSYEKL. In DNA form, the CDR3 reads TGCGCCAGCAGCCAATGGTGGCGGGGGGTCTACGAGCAGTACTTC. Translating it yields CASSQWWRGVYEQYF.

The chain links TRBV28 to TRBJ1-1, with D tentatively TRBD1 (6 bases). V was cut by 5 bases and J by 0 bases, with 19 bases left in between. Germline assignment: CDR1 MDHEN and CDR2 SYDVKM. This CDR3 contains 17 residues. The CDR3 nucleotides read TGTGCCAGCAGTCTGGACAGTCCTGGAGGAATGAACACTGAAGCTTTCTTT. This gives the protein CASSLDSPGGMNTEAFF. The full variable domain, its missing parts supplied by reference TRBV28 and TRBJ1-1, is DVKVTQSSRYLVKRTGEKVFLECVQDMDHENMFWYRQDPGLGLRLIYFSYDVKMKEKGDIPEGYSVSREKKERFSLILESASTNQTSMYLCASSLDSPGGMNTEAFFGQGTRLTVV.